A selection of T cell receptor beta chains follows, all from one sample in a study of beta chain features in type 1 diabetes. Measured with immunoSEQ multiplex PCR; TCRdb has only the in-frame clones, and not every one. The sample yields tens of thousands of clones, around a third seen once. The sample taken for sequencing was stem cell memory CD4+ T cells from blood. These receptors were taken from a woman between 18 and 30 years old in good health. Both conserved end residues are part of each CDR3. The D gene is left open where the match is weak. Not all rows give a size; the values are once, few, many and, for expanded clones, a class.

D	V	J	size	CDR3	DNA
NA	TRBV5-1	TRBJ2-7	NA	CASSFDPQGNSYEQYF	TGCGCCAGCAGCTTCGATCCCCAGGGTAATTCCTACGAGCAGTACTTC
NA	TRBV19	TRBJ1-1	NA	CASSYQGTMNTEAFF	TGTGCCAGTAGTTACCAAGGGACTATGAACACTGAAGCTTTCTTT
NA	TRBV7-2	TRBJ2-7	few	CASSSAYEQYF	TGTGCCAGCAGCTCAGCCTACGAGCAGTACTTC
NA	TRBV7-8	TRBJ1-2	NA	CASSLGGGGLYGYTF	TGTGCCAGCAGCTTAGGAGGCGGAGGCCTCTATGGCTACACCTTC
NA	TRBV29-1	TRBJ1-1	NA	CSVVVQANTEAFF	TGCAGCGTTGTCGTACAGGCGAACACTGAAGCTTTCTTT
NA	TRBV7-9	TRBJ2-1	many	CAWKGEINNEQFF	TGTGCCTGGAAGGGGGAGATCAACAATGAGCAGTTCTTC
TRBD1	TRBV10-3	TRBJ1-2	once	CAISDKGAGYGYTF	TGTGCCATCAGTGATAAGGGGGCAGGATATGGCTACACCTTC
TRBD1	TRBV27	TRBJ2-2	NA	CASSRDRNTGELFF	TGTGCCAGCAGCCGGGACAGGAACACCGGGGAGCTGTTTTTT
TRBD2	TRBV30	TRBJ2-7	few	CAWSVSGTSYEQYF	TGTGCCTGGAGTGTCTCCGGGACTAGTTACGAGCAGTACTTC
NA	TRBV19	TRBJ2-6	NA	CASSIDPGSLSGGANVLTF	TGTGCCAGTAGTATAGATCCGGGTAGTTTGTCCGGCGGGGCCAACGTCCTGACTTTC
TRBD2	TRBV4-1	TRBJ2-3	few	CASRHLVGGSRSTDTQYF	TGCGCCAGCAGACACTTAGTGGGGGGGAGTCGGAGCACAGATACGCAGTATTTT
TRBD1	TRBV29-1	TRBJ1-2	NA	CSVGEGQSNYGYTF	TGCAGCGTTGGAGAGGGACAGAGTAACTATGGCTACACCTTC
TRBD1	TRBV30	TRBJ2-2	many	CAWSRDSNTGELFF	TGTGCCTGGAGCCGGGACAGTAACACCGGGGAGCTGTTTTTT
NA	TRBV18	TRBJ1-2	NA	CASSTSRDNLAGYTF	TGTGCCAGCTCAACCTCCAGGGACAACCTCGCTGGCTACACCTTC
NA	TRBV7-8	TRBJ1-2	few	CASSPVNYGYTF	TGTGCCAGCAGCCCGGTCAACTATGGCTACACCTTC
NA	TRBV30	TRBJ2-3	NA	CAWSPLGVSSTDTQYF	TGTGCCTGGAGTCCCCTGGGAGTATCTAGCACAGATACGCAGTATTTT
TRBD1	TRBV7-8	TRBJ2-7	NA	CASSSRTGGDYEQYF	TGTGCCAGCAGCTCACGGACAGGGGGCGACTACGAGCAGTACTTC
NA	TRBV4-1	TRBJ2-7	NA	CASSQQRLSREQYF	TGCGCCAGCAGCCAGCAAAGACTATCTCGCGAGCAGTACTTC
TRBD1	TRBV5-6	TRBJ2-4	NA	CASSQDRGYIQYF	TGTGCCAGCAGCCAGGACAGGGGTTACATTCAGTACTTC
NA	TRBV5-4	TRBJ1-1	few	CASSGSGTEAFF	TGTGCCAGCAGCGGAAGCGGCACTGAAGCTTTCTTT
TRBD2	TRBV2	TRBJ2-7	few	CATRTSGVYEQYF	TGTGCCACCAGGACTAGCGGGGTTTACGAGCAGTACTTC
NA	TRBV10-3	TRBJ2-2	once	CAISLGGRLTGELFF	TGTGCCATCAGTCTTGGGGGGAGGCTCACCGGGGAGCTGTTTTTT
TRBD1	TRBV5-1	TRBJ1-6	NA	CASTPEGGGHSPLHF	TGCGCCAGCACCCCCGAAGGAGGGGGCCATTCACCCCTCCACTTT
NA	TRBV13	TRBJ2-2	NA	CASSHRRENTGELFF	TGTGCCAGCAGCCACCGAAGAGAGAACACCGGGGAGCTGTTTTTT
TRBD1	TRBV25-1	TRBJ1-2	few	CASSEWTGDGYTF	TGTGCCAGCAGTGAATGGACAGGGGACGGCTACACCTTC
NA	TRBV4-1	TRBJ1-4	once	CASRSLRGEEKLFF	TGCGCCAGCAGATCCCTTCGGGGGGAAGAAAAACTGTTTTTT
TRBD1	TRBV9	TRBJ1-1	NA	CASSITGQVGTEAFF	TGTGCCAGCAGCATAACCGGACAGGTAGGGACTGAAGCTTTCTTT
NA	TRBV5-1	TRBJ2-7	NA	CASSTGDISGSYEQYF	TGCGCCAGCAGCACCGGGGACATCTCAGGGTCCTACGAGCAGTACTTC
TRBD1	TRBV29-1	TRBJ1-2	NA	CSALNPDRVESYTF	TGCAGTGCTTTGAACCCGGACAGGGTGGAGAGCTACACCTTC
NA	TRBV7-9	TRBJ2-6	many	CASSLESMGAHVLTF	TGTGCCAGCAGCTTAGAATCTATGGGAGCCCACGTCCTGACTTTC
TRBD2	TRBV7-8	TRBJ2-7	NA	CASSPSGDEQYF	TGTGCCAGCAGCCCCAGCGGGGACGAGCAGTACTTC
NA	TRBV18	TRBJ2-5	NA	CASSQGDETQYF	TGTGCCAGCTCACAGGGGGACGAGACCCAGTACTTC
NA	TRBV19	TRBJ2-2	NA	CASSTQNTGELFF	TGTGCCAGTAGTACCCAGAACACCGGGGAGCTGTTTTTT
NA	TRBV7-3	TRBJ2-4	NA	CASSLVGVGKNIQYF	TGTGCCAGCAGCTTAGTCGGGGTTGGCAAAAACATTCAGTACTTC
NA	TRBV2	TRBJ2-7	few	CASSVGDTYEQYF	TGTGCCAGCAGTGTAGGGGACACCTACGAGCAGTACTTC
TRBD1	TRBV15	TRBJ1-5	few	CATSLDRGGLNQPQHF	TGTGCCACCAGCCTTGACAGGGGAGGACTGAATCAGCCCCAGCATTTT
NA	TRBV29-1	TRBJ2-5	few	CSVFTAPVQETQYF	TGCAGCGTTTTCACCGCTCCGGTCCAAGAGACCCAGTACTTC
NA	TRBV2	TRBJ2-3	NA	CASSEGVTSTDTQYF	TGTGCCAGCAGCGAAGGGGTGACTAGCACAGATACGCAGTATTTT
TRBD2	TRBV5-1	TRBJ2-7	NA	CASSGTSGSGYEQYF	TGCGCCAGCAGCGGGACTAGCGGGAGTGGGTACGAGCAGTACTTC
TRBD1	TRBV7-2	TRBJ2-7	NA	CASSLEQGPSYEQYF	TGTGCCAGCAGCTTAGAACAGGGGCCGTCCTACGAGCAGTACTTC
NA	TRBV15	TRBJ2-7	NA	CATSRDEHEQYF	TGTGCCACCAGCAGAGACGAGCACGAGCAGTACTTC
NA	TRBV30	TRBJ1-2	NA	CAWSAGSGYTF	TGTGCCTGGAGTGCAGGGTCTGGCTACACCTTC
NA	TRBV30	TRBJ1-2	few	CAWSVLGRGYGYTF	TGTGCCTGGAGTGTACTTGGCAGGGGCTATGGCTACACCTTC
TRBD1	TRBV18	TRBJ2-7	NA	CASSLDRAQGEQYF	TGTGCCAGCTCTCTGGACAGGGCCCAGGGCGAGCAGTACTTC
TRBD2	TRBV7-9	TRBJ2-3	many	CASSTLAGGNTQYF	TGTGCCAGCAGCACCCTAGCGGGAGGGAATACGCAGTATTTT
NA	TRBV2	TRBJ2-2	few	CASSEQIAGELFF	TGTGCCAGCAGTGAACAGATCGCCGGGGAGCTGTTTTTT
NA	TRBV5-1	TRBJ2-3	few	CASSLEGGASTDTQYF	TGCGCCAGCAGCTTGGAAGGGGGGGCCAGCACAGATACGCAGTATTTT
NA	TRBV2	TRBJ1-6	NA	CATRQEADSPLHF	TGTGCCACCCGACAGGAGGCGGATTCACCCCTCCACTTT
NA	TRBV5-1	TRBJ1-6	NA	CASSPQYPNSPLHF	TGCGCCAGCAGCCCCCAGTACCCTAATTCACCCCTCCACTTT
TRBD1	TRBV18	TRBJ1-2	NA	CASSTGTGAPGDYGYTF	TGTGCCAGCTCAACGGGGACAGGTGCGCCAGGAGACTATGGCTACACCTTC
NA	TRBV4-3	TRBJ1-4	NA	CASSQVGGGTNEKLFF	TGCGCCAGCAGCCAAGTCGGTGGGGGGACTAATGAAAAACTGTTTTTT
NA	TRBV20-1	TRBJ1-4	few	CSAQVGEKLFF	TGCAGTGCCCAGGTTGGGGAAAAACTGTTTTTT
NA	TRBV11-2	TRBJ1-1	NA	CASSLVWTKNTEAFF	TGTGCCAGCAGCTTAGTCTGGACAAAGAACACTGAAGCTTTCTTT